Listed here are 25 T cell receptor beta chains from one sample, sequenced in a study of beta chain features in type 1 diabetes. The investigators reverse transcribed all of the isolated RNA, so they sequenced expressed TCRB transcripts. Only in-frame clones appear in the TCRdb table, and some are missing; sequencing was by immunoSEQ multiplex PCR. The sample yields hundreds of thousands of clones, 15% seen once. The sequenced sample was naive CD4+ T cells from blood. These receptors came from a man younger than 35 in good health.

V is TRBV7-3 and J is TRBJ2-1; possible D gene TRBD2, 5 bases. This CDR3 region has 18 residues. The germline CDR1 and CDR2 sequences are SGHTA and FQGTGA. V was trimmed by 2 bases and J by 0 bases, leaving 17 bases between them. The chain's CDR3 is CASSLVGAHQTSYNEQFF. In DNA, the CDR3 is TGTGCCAGCAGCTTAGTGGGAGCCCACCAAACCTCCTACAATGAGCAGTTCTTC.

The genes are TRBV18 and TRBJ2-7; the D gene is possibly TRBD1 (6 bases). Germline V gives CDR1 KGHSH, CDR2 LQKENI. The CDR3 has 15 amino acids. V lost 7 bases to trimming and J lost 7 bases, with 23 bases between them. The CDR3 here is CASFTNGAGAREQYF. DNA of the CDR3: TGTGCCAGCTTTACCAACGGGGCAGGGGCCAGGGAGCAGTACTTC.

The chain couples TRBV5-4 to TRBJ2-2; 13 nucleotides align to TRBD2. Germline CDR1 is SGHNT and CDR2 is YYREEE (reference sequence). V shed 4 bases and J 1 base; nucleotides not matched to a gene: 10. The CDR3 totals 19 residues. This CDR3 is CASSPRTSGRAVNTGELFF. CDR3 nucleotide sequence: TGTGCCAGCAGCCCCCGCACTAGCGGGAGGGCCGTGAACACCGGGGAGCTGTTTTTT.

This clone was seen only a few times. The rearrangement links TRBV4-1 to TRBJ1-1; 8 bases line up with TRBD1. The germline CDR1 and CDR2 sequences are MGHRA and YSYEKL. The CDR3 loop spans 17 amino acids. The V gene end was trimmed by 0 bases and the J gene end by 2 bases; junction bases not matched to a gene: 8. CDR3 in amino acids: CASSQDPGGVRNTEAFF. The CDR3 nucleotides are TGCGCCAGCAGCCAAGATCCAGGGGGCGTAAGAAACACTGAAGCTTTCTTT.

This chain's CDR3 is CASSVGERRGTDTQYF. The DNA of the CDR3 is TGTGCCAGCAGCGTAGGGGAGAGGCGGGGCACAGATACGCAGTATTTT. The chain is built from TRBV9 and TRBJ2-3; tentative D call: TRBD2 (5 bases). The CDR3 runs to 16 residues. Germline loops: CDR1 SGDLS, CDR2 YYNGEE. The V end lost 0 bases, the J end lost 1 base, and 12 bases lay between the germline ends.

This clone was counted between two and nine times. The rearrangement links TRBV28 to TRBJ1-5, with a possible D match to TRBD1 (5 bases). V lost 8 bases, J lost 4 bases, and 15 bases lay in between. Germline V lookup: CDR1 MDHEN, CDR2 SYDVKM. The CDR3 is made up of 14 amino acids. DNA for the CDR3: TGTGCCAGCTGCCTCCCCCGGGGGAATCAGCCCCAGCATTTT. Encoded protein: CASCLPRGNQPQHF.

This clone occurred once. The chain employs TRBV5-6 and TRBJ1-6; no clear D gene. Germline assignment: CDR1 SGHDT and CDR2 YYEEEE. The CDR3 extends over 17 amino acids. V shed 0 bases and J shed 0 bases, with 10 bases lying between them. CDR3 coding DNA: TGTGCCAGCAGCTTGGTGGGCCCGAGCTCCTATAATTCACCCCTCCACTTT. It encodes CASSLVGPSSYNSPLHF. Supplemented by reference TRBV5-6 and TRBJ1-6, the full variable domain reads DAGVTQSPTHLIKTRGQQVTLRCSPKSGHDTVSWYQQALGQGPQFIFQYYEEEERQRGNFPDRFSGHQFPNYSSELNVNALLLGDSALYLCASSLVGPSSYNSPLHFGNGTRLTVT.

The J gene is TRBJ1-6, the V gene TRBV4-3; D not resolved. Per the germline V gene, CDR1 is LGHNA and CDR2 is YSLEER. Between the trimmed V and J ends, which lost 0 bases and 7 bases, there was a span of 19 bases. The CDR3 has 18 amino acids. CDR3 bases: TGCGCCAGCAGCCAAGATAAATGGTTGACTGTCCCCAATTCACCCCTCCACTTT. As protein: CASSQDKWLTVPNSPLHF.

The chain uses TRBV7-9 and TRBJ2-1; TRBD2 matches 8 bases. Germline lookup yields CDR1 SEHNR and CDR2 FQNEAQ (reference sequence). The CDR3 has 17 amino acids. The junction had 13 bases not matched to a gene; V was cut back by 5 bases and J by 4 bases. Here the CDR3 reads CASSLKSGTSRYNEQFF. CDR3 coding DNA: TGTGCCAGCAGCCTCAAGTCCGGGACTAGTCGGTACAATGAGCAGTTCTTC.

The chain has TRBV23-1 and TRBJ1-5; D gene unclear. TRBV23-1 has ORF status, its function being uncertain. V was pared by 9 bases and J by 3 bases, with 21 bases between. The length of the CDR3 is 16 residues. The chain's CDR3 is CASPPSRGCTNQPQHF. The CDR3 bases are TGCGCCAGTCCCCCATCCCGGGGATGTACCAATCAGCCCCAGCATTTT.

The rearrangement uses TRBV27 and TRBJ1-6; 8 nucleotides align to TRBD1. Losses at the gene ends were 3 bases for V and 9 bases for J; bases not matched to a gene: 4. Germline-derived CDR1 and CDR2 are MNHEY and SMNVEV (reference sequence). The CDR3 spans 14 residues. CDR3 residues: CASSFGQGPSPLHF. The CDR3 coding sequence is TGTGCCAGCAGTTTCGGACAGGGCCCTTCACCCCTCCACTTT.

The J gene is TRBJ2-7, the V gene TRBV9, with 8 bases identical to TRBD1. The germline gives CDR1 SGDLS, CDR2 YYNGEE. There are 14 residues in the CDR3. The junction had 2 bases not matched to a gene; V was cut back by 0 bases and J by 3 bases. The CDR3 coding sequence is TGTGCCAGCAGCGTAGAGGACAGGGACTACGAGCAGTACTTC. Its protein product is CASSVEDRDYEQYF.

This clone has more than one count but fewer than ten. The CDR3 region has the DNA TGCGCCAGCAGCTTGTCTCCTGGACCCTACGAGCAGTACTTC. It specifies CASSLSPGPYEQYF. The chain has TRBV5-1 and TRBJ2-7; D is unresolved. The CDR3 length is 14 residues. V dropped 1 base and J dropped 2 bases, with 10 bases sitting between them. CDR1 and CDR2 from the germline V gene are SGHRS and YFSETQ.

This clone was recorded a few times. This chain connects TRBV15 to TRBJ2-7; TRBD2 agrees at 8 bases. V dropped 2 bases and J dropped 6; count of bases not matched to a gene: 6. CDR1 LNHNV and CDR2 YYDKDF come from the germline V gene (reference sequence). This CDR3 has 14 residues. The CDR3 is CATSRPAGEGEQYF. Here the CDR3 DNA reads TGTGCCACCAGCAGACCAGCGGGAGAAGGCGAGCAGTACTTC.

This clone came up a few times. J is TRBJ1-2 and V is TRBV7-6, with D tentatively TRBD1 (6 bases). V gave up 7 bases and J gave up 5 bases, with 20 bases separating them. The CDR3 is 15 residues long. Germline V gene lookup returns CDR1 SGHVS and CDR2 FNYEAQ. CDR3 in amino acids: CASTLAAGVTYGYTF. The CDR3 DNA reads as TGTGCCAGCACCTTGGCCGCAGGGGTGACATATGGCTACACCTTC.

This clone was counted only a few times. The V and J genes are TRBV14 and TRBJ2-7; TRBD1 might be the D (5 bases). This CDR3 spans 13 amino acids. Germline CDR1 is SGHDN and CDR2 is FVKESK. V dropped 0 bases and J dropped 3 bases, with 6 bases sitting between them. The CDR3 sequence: CASSQDRVYEQYF. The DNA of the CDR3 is TGTGCCAGCAGCCAAGACAGGGTCTACGAGCAGTACTTC.

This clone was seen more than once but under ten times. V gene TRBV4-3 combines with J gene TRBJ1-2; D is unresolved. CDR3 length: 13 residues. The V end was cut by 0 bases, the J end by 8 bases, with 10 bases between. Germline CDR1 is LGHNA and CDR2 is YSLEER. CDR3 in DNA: TGCGCCAGCAGCCAAGATTTAGGTACGGGCTACACCTTC. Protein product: CASSQDLGTGYTF.

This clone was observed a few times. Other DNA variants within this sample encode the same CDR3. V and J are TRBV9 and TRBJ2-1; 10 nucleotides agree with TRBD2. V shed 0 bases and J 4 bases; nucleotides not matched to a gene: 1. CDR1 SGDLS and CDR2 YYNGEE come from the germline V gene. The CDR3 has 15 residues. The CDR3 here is CASSVELAGYNEQFF. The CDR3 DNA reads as TGTGCCAGCAGCGTAGAACTAGCGGGGTACAATGAGCAGTTCTTC. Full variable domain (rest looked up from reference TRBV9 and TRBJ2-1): DSGVTQTPKHLITATGQRVTLRCSPRSGDLSVYWYQQSLDQGLQFLIQYYNGEERAKGNILERFSAQQFPDLHSELNLSSLELGDSALYFCASSVELAGYNEQFFGPGTRLTVL.

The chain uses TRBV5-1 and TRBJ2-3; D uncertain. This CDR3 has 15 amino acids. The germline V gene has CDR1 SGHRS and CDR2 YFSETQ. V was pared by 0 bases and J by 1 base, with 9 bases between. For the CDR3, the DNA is TGCGCCAGCAGCTTGGGGGATGGTCGCACAGATACGCAGTATTTT. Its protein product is CASSLGDGRTDTQYF.

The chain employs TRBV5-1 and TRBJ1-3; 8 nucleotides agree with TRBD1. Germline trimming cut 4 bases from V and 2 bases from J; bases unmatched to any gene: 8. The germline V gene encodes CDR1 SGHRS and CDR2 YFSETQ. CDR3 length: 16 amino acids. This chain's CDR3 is CASSEFATGAGNTIYF. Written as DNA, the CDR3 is TGCGCCAGCAGCGAGTTTGCGACAGGGGCTGGAAACACCATATATTTT.

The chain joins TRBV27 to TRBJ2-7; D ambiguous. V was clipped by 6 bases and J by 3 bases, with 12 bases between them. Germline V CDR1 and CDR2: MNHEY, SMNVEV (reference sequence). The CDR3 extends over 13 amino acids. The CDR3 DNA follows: TGTGCCAGCAGCTCAGTCGGGTACTACGAGCAGTACTTC. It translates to CASSSVGYYEQYF.

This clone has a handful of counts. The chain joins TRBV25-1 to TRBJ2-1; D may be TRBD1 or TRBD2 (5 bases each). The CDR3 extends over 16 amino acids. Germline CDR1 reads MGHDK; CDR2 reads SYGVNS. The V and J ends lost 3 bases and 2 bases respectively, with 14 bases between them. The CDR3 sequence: CASSEQGRGAYNEQFF. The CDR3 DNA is TGTGCCAGCAGTGAGCAGGGACGGGGAGCCTACAATGAGCAGTTCTTC.

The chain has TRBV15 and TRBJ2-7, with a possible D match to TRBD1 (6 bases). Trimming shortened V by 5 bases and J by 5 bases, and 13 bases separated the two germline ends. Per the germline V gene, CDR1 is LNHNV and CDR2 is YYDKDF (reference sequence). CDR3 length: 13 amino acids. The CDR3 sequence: CATSRPGAHEQYF. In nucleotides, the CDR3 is TGTGCCACCAGCCGACCAGGGGCCCACGAGCAGTACTTC.

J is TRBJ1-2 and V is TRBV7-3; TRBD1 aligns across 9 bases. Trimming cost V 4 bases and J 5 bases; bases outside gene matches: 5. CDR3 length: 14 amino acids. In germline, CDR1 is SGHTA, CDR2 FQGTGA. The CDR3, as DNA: TGTGCCAGCAGCTCTGGGACAGGGCGATATGGCTACACCTTC. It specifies CASSSGTGRYGYTF. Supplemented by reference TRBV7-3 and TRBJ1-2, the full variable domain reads GAGVSQTPSNKVTEKGKYVELRCDPISGHTALYWYRQSLGQGPEFLIYFQGTGAADDSGLPNDRFFAVRPEGSVSTLKIQRTERGDSAVYLCASSSGTGRYGYTFGSGTRLTVV.

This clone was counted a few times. The CDR3 spells CASNHRGLAKNIQYF. In nucleotides, the CDR3 is TGTGCCAGCAACCACAGGGGGCTGGCCAAAAACATTCAGTACTTC. The chain couples TRBV19 to TRBJ2-4; 9 positions agree with TRBD1. This CDR3 is built from 15 residues. Germline V gene lookup returns CDR1 LNHDA and CDR2 SQIVND (reference sequence). Trimming took 9 bases from V and 1 from J; bases not matched to a gene: 7.